This T cell receptor (beta chain) was observed in a study of post-analysis software for immune sequencing data (dated by TCRdb to between 2014 and 2017). Some background on the complete study: The recorded disease courses included relapsing-remitting, secondary progressive and progressive-relapsing multiple sclerosis, and some patients had no subtype annotation. A subset of samples was prepared in parallel using single-end sample barcoding, then pooled and co-amplified after Illumina adapter ligation. The multiple sclerosis patient repertoires were compared with about a dozen previously published healthy control repertoires from donors aged 6 to 25 years.

To demonstrate the VDJtools post-analysis software, the study profiled TCR beta repertoires from the peripheral blood of 13 young patients with multiple sclerosis. The multiple sclerosis patients were children and adolescents between roughly 6 and 16 years of age. Beyond this particular receptor, the publication reports: Compared with controls, multiple sclerosis patients had significantly lower normalized Chao1 diversity, a finding suggesting substantial peripheral T-cell clonal expansion. The control group was slightly older than the multiple sclerosis patient group. Direct clustering with F measure revealed strong co-clustering of samples prepared in the same batch, which led to a batch-effect correction. Significantly higher frequencies in patients than in controls were found for five or six TRBV segments, including TRBV5-6, TRBV5-1 and TRBV20-1.

This clonotype appeared a few times. Its binding antigen is unknown. No base qualities exist here, and no much larger clone lies one base off it. Library construction relied on PCR. Data came from an Illumina HiSeq 2500. Unique molecular identifiers were incorporated into TCR beta cDNA libraries to reduce PCR and sequencing biases. Roughly 0.5 million cDNA molecules were obtained per 1 to 10 million input T cells, so each molecule approximated one T cell. Patient libraries were prepared and sequenced with the same protocol used for the earlier healthy control dataset. Within a given batch, samples were prepared together, multiplexed and sequenced on the same HiSeq lane. As for the original processing: Raw barcoded reads were processed with MIGEC, discarding single-read molecular identifier groups before consensus assembly and CDR3 extraction. VDJtools was used for post-analysis of the clonotype tables, and diversity was normalized by down-sampling every dataset to the size of the smallest sample. To correct batch-related cross-sample contamination, repertoire overlap clustering matched CDR3 amino acid sequences but not nucleotide sequences. The public reads were quality trimmed at Q25 with fastp and then assembled into clones with MiXCR by TCRdb, keeping productive beta chains. Each entry merges the rows of one CDR3 protein and shows their most common DNA and genes. What appears here as the V and J calls and clone size reflects TCRdb's work, not the paper's. In all, the sample holds approximately 730,000 distinct CDR3 sequences, and 25% to 30% of those were seen once. Jointly, the top ten make up 0.56% of the sample.

The CDR3 starts with the cysteine, ends with the phenylalanine, and has 15 residues. The sequence is cut down to CDR3 DNA, 45 bases in frame from base 1. V lost 2 bases and J lost 5 bases; the stretch between them is 14 bases long. According to the germline V gene, CDR1 reads SGHRS and CDR2 reads YFSETQ. Sequencing input: blood. This sequence originates from a girl aged 10 to 17 with multiple sclerosis. The receptor chain draws on TRBV5-1 and TRBJ1-5; TRBD1 is a possible D gene, resting on 5 matching bases. The CDR3 sequence is CASSLQPMGDQPQHF. The nucleotide sequence is given as TGCGCCAGCAGCTTACAACCTATGGGGGATCAGCCCCAGCATTTT.